A single sample gave rise to the 31 T cell receptor beta chains below, sequenced in a study of T-cell reconstitution after alpha-beta-depleted transplantation in children. The TCRbeta library was prepared with unique molecular identifiers. TCRdb re-called the PCR reads with MiXCR, one entry per CDR3 protein. The data contain a few hundred thousand distinct CDR3 sequences, approximately 20% of them singletons. The sequences come from PBMCs from the stem cell graft donor, collected from the stem cell graft. All receptors come from a human donor who donated a stem cell graft to a child with acute myeloid leukemia.

The chain employs TRBV12-3 or TRBV12-4 and TRBJ2-2; D not resolved. V shed 3 bases and J shed 5 bases, with 10 bases lying between them. The CDR3 length is 14 residues. CDR3 protein: CASSFQAVTGELFF. Here the CDR3 DNA reads TGTGCCAGCAGTTTCCAAGCTGTGACCGGGGAGCTGTTTTTT.

This clonotype was detected ten times or more. At one of its ends the junction is not consistent with the germline gene, which may arise from a read error. The J gene is TRBJ2-3, the V gene TRBV29-1; D may be TRBD1 (5 bases). The length of the CDR3 is 15 residues. Looked up from germline, CDR1 is SQVTM and CDR2 is ANQGSEA. The CDR3 loop reads CSVEGLGVGPDTQYF. CDR3 nucleotide sequence: TGCAGCGTCGAAGGGTTAGGGGTCGGGCCAGATACGCAGTATTTT.

The chain is built from TRBV29-1 and TRBJ2-5, with D perhaps matching TRBD1 (6 bases). Germline V gene sequence: CDR1 SQVTM, CDR2 ANQGSEA. The CDR3 is 13 amino acids. V lost 7 bases to trimming and J lost 5 bases, with 17 bases between them. This CDR3 reads CSGGTWVGETQYF. In nucleotides, the CDR3 is TGCAGCGGTGGGACATGGGTCGGGGAGACCCAGTACTTC.

CDR3 sequence: CASTQRQGVEAFF. In nucleotides, the CDR3 is TGTGCCAGCACTCAAAGACAGGGCGTGGAAGCTTTCTTT. This chain links TRBV12-3 or TRBV12-4 with TRBJ1-1, with 7 nucleotides matching TRBD1. This CDR3 is 13 amino acids long. V shed 7 bases and J 8 bases; nucleotides not matched to a gene: 10.

The chain combines TRBV2 with TRBJ2-2, with TRBD2 as a possible D gene (6 bases). This CDR3 spans 15 amino acids. Germline values: CDR1 SNHLY, CDR2 FYNNEI. Trimming pared 2 bases from V and 6 bases from J, leaving 13 bases between. CDR3 nucleotides: TGTGCCAGCAGTGAAACTCCGGGGGAGGCCGGGGAGCTGTTTTTT. This encodes CASSETPGEAGELFF.

This clonotype occurred many times. V gene TRBV2 combines with J gene TRBJ2-1, with TRBD2 as a possible D gene (6 bases). In germline, CDR1 is SNHLY, CDR2 FYNNEI. The CDR3 runs 15 residues. V gave up 3 bases and J gave up 0 bases, with 9 bases separating them. The CDR3 loop reads CASSDGGTSYNEQFF. The CDR3 DNA sequence: TGTGCCAGCAGTGATGGGGGGACCTCCTACAATGAGCAGTTCTTC.

This clonotype showed up many times. V and J are TRBV29-1 and TRBJ2-2; D uncertain. This CDR3 region has 14 residues. With 0 bases removed from V and 3 bases from J, the gap between germline ends came to 8 bases. Germline V lookup: CDR1 SQVTM, CDR2 ANQGSEA. CDR3 region: CSVEDPLHTGELFF. CDR3 DNA: TGCAGCGTTGAAGATCCCCTTCACACCGGGGAGCTGTTTTTT.

J is TRBJ2-1 and V is TRBV7-9, with 8 bases matching TRBD2. The V and J ends lost 5 bases and 6 bases, in that order; junction bases with no gene match: 9. The CDR3 contains 15 residues. The V gene's germline CDR1 is SEHNR and CDR2 FQNEAQ (reference sequence). CDR3 in amino acids: CASSEAGGEGNEQFF. DNA of the CDR3: TGTGCCAGCAGCGAGGCGGGAGGCGAGGGCAATGAGCAGTTCTTC. The full variable domain, in which reference TRBV7-9 and TRBJ2-1 provide the parts outside the CDR3, is DTGVSQNPRHKITKRGQNVTFRCDPISEHNRLYWYRQTLGQGPEFLTYFQNEAQLEKSRLLSDRFSAERPKGSFSTLEIQRTEQGDSAMYLCASSEAGGEGNEQFFGPGTRLTVL.

This clonotype was found a few times. The chain uses TRBV28 and TRBJ1-1; D possibly corresponds to TRBD1 (6 bases). CDR1 MDHEN and CDR2 SYDVKM come from the germline V gene. V was trimmed by 5 bases and J by 4 bases, leaving 20 bases between them. The CDR3 has 16 residues. This chain's CDR3 is CASSAFGGARGTEAFF. In DNA, the CDR3 is TGTGCCAGCAGTGCGTTTGGGGGGGCGAGGGGCACTGAAGCTTTCTTT.

The J gene is TRBJ2-2, the V gene TRBV24-1; either TRBD1 or TRBD2 may supply D (5 bases each). The CDR3 is 16 residues long. Germline loops: CDR1 KGHDR, CDR2 SFDVKD. V shed 4 bases and J shed 0 bases, with 11 bases lying between them. CDR3 sequence reads: CATSEQDWTNTGELFF. DNA of the CDR3: TGTGCCACCAGTGAACAGGACTGGACGAACACCGGGGAGCTGTTTTTT.

This clonotype has ten or more counts. The chain employs TRBV20-1 and TRBJ2-7; TRBD1 matches at 8 bases. The CDR3 loop spans 12 amino acids. CDR1 and CDR2 from the germline V gene are DFQATT and SNEGSKA (reference sequence). V shed 3 bases and J 9 bases; nucleotides not matched to a gene: 7. The CDR3 coding sequence is TGCAGTGCTAGGCAGACAGGGGACGGGCAGTACTTC. It encodes CSARQTGDGQYF.

V gene TRBV7-6 combines with J gene TRBJ2-2; a weak D match, TRBD2 (5 bases). Germline CDR1 and CDR2: SGHVS and FNYEAQ. The CDR3 contains 17 residues. Trimming removed 1 base at V and 0 bases at J, with 12 bases between. The CDR3 DNA is TGTGCCAGCAGCTTAGTAGGGCTCGGGGCGAACACCGGGGAGCTGTTTTTT. As protein: CASSLVGLGANTGELFF.

The chain couples TRBV7-9 to TRBJ2-3, with 7 bases fitting TRBD2. CDR1 is SEHNR, CDR2 FQNEAQ, per germline (reference sequence). The CDR3 length is 17 residues. V dropped 5 bases and J dropped 4; count of bases not matched to a gene: 15. The CDR3 DNA reads as TGTGCCAGCAGCCCGTCGGGGCGGGAGTATGGGGCAGATACGCAGTATTTT. It specifies CASSPSGREYGADTQYF.

This clonotype has only a few counts. The J gene is TRBJ2-7, the V gene TRBV15, with 9 bases aligning to TRBD2. With V trimmed by 5 bases and J by 4 bases, 12 bases remained unmatched. The CDR3 has 16 amino acids. The germline V gene encodes CDR1 LNHNV and CDR2 YYDKDF (reference sequence). CDR3 nucleotide sequence: TGTGCCACCAGCCACGACAGGGCGGGAGGGCCTTACGAGCAGTACTTC. This translates into CATSHDRAGGPYEQYF.

This clonotype showed up just a few times. J is TRBJ2-5 and V is TRBV7-9; 12 bases agree with TRBD1. From germline, CDR1 is SEHNR and CDR2 FQNEAQ (reference sequence). This CDR3 comprises 16 residues. J lost 4 bases, V lost 6 bases, and 9 bases had no gene match. The CDR3 region has the DNA TGTGCCAGCAGTACGGCCGGGACAGGGGGCGTAGAGACCCAGTACTTC. Translated, it gives CASSTAGTGGVETQYF. Complete variable domain (other parts from reference TRBV7-9 and TRBJ2-5): DTGVSQNPRHKITKRGQNVTFRCDPISEHNRLYWYRQTLGQGPEFLTYFQNEAQLEKSRLLSDRFSAERPKGSFSTLEIQRTEQGDSAMYLCASSTAGTGGVETQYFGPGTRLLVL.

The chain has TRBV20-1 and TRBJ1-1; the D is unclear. V shed 6 bases and J shed 2 bases, with 19 bases lying between them. The CDR3 runs to 15 residues. Germline CDR1 and CDR2: DFQATT and SNEGSKA (reference sequence). DNA of the CDR3: TGCAGTGCCAAGAGAGTCCTTCCGGGAAACACTGAAGCTTTCTTT. Amino acids: CSAKRVLPGNTEAFF.

This clonotype was observed a few times. The rearrangement links TRBV20-1 to TRBJ2-1, with 7 bases that match TRBD2. CDR1 and CDR2 (germline): DFQATT, SNEGSKA (reference sequence). CDR3 size: 13 residues. J lost 6 bases, V lost 4 bases, and 6 bases had no gene match. CDR3 in DNA: TGCAGTGCTACTGGACTAGTCCGCAATGAGCAGTTCTTC. Residues: CSATGLVRNEQFF.

This clonotype was recorded at least ten times. The rearrangement uses TRBV29-1 and TRBJ1-3; the D is unclear. There are 15 residues in the CDR3. The germline gives CDR1 SQVTM, CDR2 ANQGSEA. The V end was cut by 1 base, the J end by 1 base, with 11 bases between. The CDR3 DNA follows: TGCAGCGTTGAAGCGGCGGGCCCTTCTGGAAACACCATATATTTT. It yields the protein CSVEAAGPSGNTIYF.

This clonotype occurred many times. This chain joins TRBV20-1 and TRBJ1-4, with D perhaps matching TRBD1 (5 bases). CDR1 and CDR2 (germline): DFQATT, SNEGSKA (reference sequence). The CDR3 sequence is 15 residues long. Trimming pared 0 bases from V and 7 bases from J, leaving 15 bases between. CDR3 protein: CSARDKAGIGEKLFF. Here the CDR3 DNA reads TGCAGTGCTAGAGATAAAGCAGGGATCGGTGAAAAACTGTTTTTT.

V usage is TRBV24-1 and J usage is TRBJ1-1; TRBD1 aligns across 7 bases. Germline V gene sequence: CDR1 KGHDR, CDR2 SFDVKD. CDR3 size: 16 residues. The V gene end was trimmed by 2 bases and the J gene end by 2 bases; junction bases not matched to a gene: 7. The chain's CDR3 is CATSDSAGQSNTEAFF. The DNA for the CDR3 is TGTGCCACCAGTGATTCCGCGGGACAGTCAAACACTGAAGCTTTCTTT.

V usage is TRBV27 and J usage is TRBJ2-2; D is unresolved. This CDR3 has 15 residues. Germline V gives CDR1 MNHEY, CDR2 SMNVEV (reference sequence). V lost 6 bases, J lost 0 bases, and 11 bases lay in between. The CDR3 nucleotides read TGTGCCAGCAGCCAAAAAATCCCGAACACCGGGGAGCTGTTTTTT. This sequence encodes CASSQKIPNTGELFF.

The chain combines TRBV4-1 with TRBJ2-5, with D unclear. The CDR3 length is 12 residues. Trimming cost V 0 bases and J 6 bases, with 5 bases left between them. Per the germline V gene, CDR1 is MGHRA and CDR2 is YSYEKL. For the CDR3, the DNA is TGCGCCAGCAGCCAAGAGACGAAGACCCAGTACTTC. Encoded protein: CASSQETKTQYF.

The sample holds a few counts of this clonotype. The V and J genes are TRBV20-1 and TRBJ2-1; TRBD2 matches 7 bases. The J segment lost 0 bases and the V segment lost 2 bases, leaving 7 bases of the junction unmatched. The CDR3 is 16 amino acids. The germline CDR1 and CDR2 sequences are DFQATT and SNEGSKA (reference sequence). The CDR3 DNA follows: TGCAGTGCTAGACCTCTTAGCGGGCGCTCCTACAATGAGCAGTTCTTC. Its protein product is CSARPLSGRSYNEQFF.

In its sample, this clonotype was seen a few times. This rearrangement joins TRBV27 to TRBJ2-1; D uncertain. CDR3 length equals 12 residues. CDR1 is MNHEY and CDR2 is SMNVEV in the germline V gene (reference sequence). The V end lost 7 bases, the J end lost 3 bases, and 7 bases lay between the germline ends. CDR3 coding DNA: TGTGCCAGCACCGCGAACTACAATGAGCAGTTCTTC. This translates into CASTANYNEQFF.

The genes are TRBV20-1 and TRBJ2-2, with TRBD2 matching 9 bases. V trimming: 3 bases; J trimming: 1 base; junction bases outside the gene matches: 3. CDR3 length: 15 amino acids. CDR1 DFQATT and CDR2 SNEGSKA come from the germline V gene (reference sequence). The CDR3 DNA follows: TGCAGTGCTAGTCCAGCGGGGGGGAACACCGGGGAGCTGTTTTTT. This sequence encodes CSASPAGGNTGELFF.

V and J are TRBV24-1 and TRBJ2-1; 12 bases fit TRBD2. Germline CDR1 and CDR2: KGHDR and SFDVKD. This CDR3 comprises 15 residues. The junction had 2 bases not matched to a gene; V was cut back by 5 bases and J by 4 bases. Here the CDR3 DNA reads TGTGCCACCAGTGTCGGGACTAGCGGGTACAATGAGCAGTTCTTC. Protein product: CATSVGTSGYNEQFF.

CDR3 sequence: CASSSTGETYEQYF. The DNA for the CDR3 is TGCGCCAGCAGTTCGACAGGCGAGACCTACGAGCAGTACTTC. This rearrangement joins TRBV5-1 to TRBJ2-7; D perhaps matches TRBD1 (6 bases). Trimming pared 5 bases from V and 2 bases from J, leaving 14 bases between. This CDR3 has 14 amino acids. The germline V gene has CDR1 SGHRS and CDR2 YFSETQ.

The gene calls are TRBV18 and TRBJ2-1; D possibly matches TRBD1 or TRBD2 (6 bases each). V gave up 5 bases and J gave up 8 bases, with 16 bases separating them. This CDR3 has 14 residues. The germline gives CDR1 KGHSH, CDR2 LQKENI. The CDR3 protein is CASSSTDRRDEQFF. CDR3 DNA: TGTGCCAGCTCATCAACCGACAGGAGGGATGAGCAGTTCTTC.

The chain employs TRBV12-3 or TRBV12-4 and TRBJ2-3; a weak D match, TRBD1 (6 bases). V was cut by 7 bases and J by 1 base, with 12 bases left in between. The CDR3 covers 14 residues. The DNA of the CDR3 is TGTGCCAGCACACCGTACAGGGGCACAGATACGCAGTATTTT. Its translation: CASTPYRGTDTQYF.

The V gene is TRBV20-1, the J gene TRBJ2-7; possible D gene TRBD2, 5 bases. V was cut by 0 bases and J by 3 bases, with 18 bases left in between. The germline gives CDR1 DFQATT, CDR2 SNEGSKA (reference sequence). The CDR3 is 16 amino acids. As DNA, the CDR3 is TGCAGTGCTAGAGAAACTTCTAGCCGAGCTCTCTACGAGCAGTACTTC. Encoded protein: CSARETSSRALYEQYF.

This clonotype was picked up many times. The chain combines TRBV12-3 or TRBV12-4 with TRBJ1-2; D remains ambiguous. This CDR3 is built from 12 residues. V was trimmed by 3 bases and J by 0 bases, leaving 2 bases between them. This CDR3 is CASSFSNYGYTF. In nucleotides, the CDR3 is TGTGCCAGCAGTTTTTCTAACTATGGCTACACCTTC.